The 9 T cell receptor beta chains in this list originate from one sample, sequenced in a study of blood T cell repertoires in COVID-19. The protocol was immunoSEQ multiplex PCR, while the TCRdb copy is restricted to in-frame clones and leaves out a portion. The sample comprises about 160,000 clones, roughly 85% of which are singletons, and about 1% rests with the top ten. The sequencing input was peripheral blood. Every receptor here comes from a man aged 40-55 years with acute or convalescent COVID-19.

The V and J genes are TRBV19 and TRBJ1-2; 7 bases line up with TRBD1. Germline V gene data show CDR1 as LNHDA and CDR2 as SQIVND (reference sequence). There are 14 residues in the CDR3. The junction had 2 bases not matched to a gene; V was cut back by 3 bases and J by 1 base. CDR3 DNA: TGTGCCAGTAGTATTACAGGGGATAACTATGGCTACACCTTC. Translating it yields CASSITGDNYGYTF.

The rearrangement links TRBV9 to TRBJ1-1, with TRBD1 as a possible D gene (6 bases). The CDR3 totals 14 residues. V lost 4 bases and J 5 bases, leaving 15 bases between the germline ends. In germline, CDR1 is SGDLS, CDR2 YYNGEE. This CDR3 reads CASSPHNRETEAFF. As DNA, the CDR3 is TGTGCCAGCAGCCCGCACAACAGGGAGACTGAAGCTTTCTTT.

This sequence joins TRBV28 and TRBJ1-5, with D unclear. Trimming took 7 bases from V and 0 from J, leaving 4 bases between them. Germline CDR1 reads MDHEN; CDR2 reads SYDVKM. The CDR3 spans 12 residues. This chain's CDR3 is CASTYSNQPQHF. CDR3 DNA: TGTGCCAGCACGTATAGCAATCAGCCCCAGCATTTT. Full variable domain (missing parts from reference TRBV28 and TRBJ1-5): DVKVTQSSRYLVKRTGEKVFLECVQDMDHENMFWYRQDPGLGLRLIYFSYDVKMKEKGDIPEGYSVSREKKERFSLILESASTNQTSMYLCASTYSNQPQHFGDGTRLSIL.

The chain links TRBV7-8 to TRBJ2-1, with a tentative D call TRBD2 (6 bases). The CDR3 is made up of 19 amino acids. Trimming left V 5 bases short and J 0 bases short, with 23 bases between. Germline V CDR1 and CDR2: SGHVS, FQNEAQ. The CDR3 reads CASSRLGGTPTSSYNEQFF. The CDR3 DNA sequence: TGTGCCAGCAGCCGCCTCGGCGGGACTCCGACTAGCTCCTACAATGAGCAGTTCTTC. The variable domain in full, completed from reference TRBV7-8 and TRBJ2-1, reads GAGVSQSPRYKVAKRGQDVALRCDPISGHVSLFWYQQALGQGPEFLTYFQNEAQLDKSGLPSDRFFAERPEGSVSTLKIQRTQQEDSAVYLCASSRLGGTPTSSYNEQFFGPGTRLTVL.

The chain links TRBV7-9 to TRBJ1-5; D not resolved. Per germline, CDR1 SEHNR and CDR2 FQNEAQ (reference sequence). The CDR3 has 13 residues. V gave up 10 bases and J gave up 2 bases, with 12 bases separating them. As DNA, the CDR3 is TGTGCCACCCAAGACGGGGGCAATCAGCCCCAGCATTTT. Translation: CATQDGGNQPQHF.

The rearrangement joins TRBV11-2 to TRBJ2-6; 11 bases agree with TRBD1. Germline V CDR1 and CDR2: SGHAT, FQNNGV. The CDR3 loop spans 18 amino acids. Unmatched junction bases numbered 7, after V lost 5 bases and J lost 1 base. The CDR3 region is CASSRRDRGVSGANVLTF. CDR3 DNA: TGTGCCAGCAGCCGCCGGGACAGGGGGGTTTCTGGGGCCAACGTCCTGACTTTC.

The rearrangement joins TRBV7-6 to TRBJ1-3; a weak D match, TRBD1 (5 bases). The germline V and J ends were trimmed by 4 bases and 0 bases, with 16 bases remaining between them. Germline CDR1 reads SGHVS; CDR2 reads FNYEAQ. This CDR3 is built from 17 residues. CDR3 residues: CASSSRGWGGSGNTIYF. The CDR3 nucleotides are TGTGCCAGCAGCTCACGAGGATGGGGGGGCTCTGGAAACACCATATATTTT.

The chain links TRBV29-1 to TRBJ2-5; D uncertain. From germline, CDR1 is SQVTM and CDR2 ANQGSEA. The CDR3 runs to 13 residues. V lost 5 bases and J lost 4, with 14 bases in between. This CDR3 reads CSVSPRPVETQYF. Here the CDR3 DNA reads TGCAGCGTTAGTCCCCGTCCGGTAGAGACCCAGTACTTC.

The CDR3 region is CASGLQGRKTDTQYF. The CDR3 DNA follows: TGTGCTAGTGGTTTACAGGGACGGAAAACAGATACGCAGTATTTT. This chain uses TRBV12-5 with TRBJ2-3; possible D gene TRBD1, 6 bases. The CDR3 covers 15 residues. Trimming stripped 3 bases from V and 3 bases from J, with 13 bases between. Germline V lookup: CDR1 LGHNT, CDR2 FRNRAP.